Listed below are T cell receptor beta chains from one sample, sequenced in a study of blood T cells in healthy people across ages. From the 5' RACE reads, TCRdb called clonotypes with MiXCR, one entry per CDR3 protein. The repertoire holds some 1.5 million distinct CDR3 sequences, 28% seen once, with about 8% in the top ten. Material for sequencing was blood. Source of these receptors: a woman aged 25 to 45 in good health. The CDR3 runs from the conserved cysteine through the conserved F or W. The order of the fields is CDR3 protein, CDR3 DNA, J gene, D gene, V gene, clone size. The D gene is left open where the match is weak. Clone size appears in some rows only: once, few, many, or a class for an expanded clone.

CASSHEQGRETRYF TGTGCCAGCAGCCACGAACAGGGGAGAGAGACCCGGTACTTC TRBJ2-5 TRBD1 TRBV28 NA
CASSSPRAEQFF TGTGCCAGCAGTTCGCCACGGGCGGAGCAGTTCTTC TRBJ2-1 NA TRBV28 few
CSVEAGANTEAFF TGCAGCGTTGAGGCAGGGGCGAACACTGAAGCTTTCTTT TRBJ1-1 NA TRBV29-1 many
CASSAHQGSYNEQFF TGTGCCAGCAGCGCCCATCAGGGTTCCTACAATGAGCAGTTCTTC TRBJ2-1 NA TRBV7-2 NA
CATSGGSRTDTQYF TGTGCCACCAGTGGTGGGAGCCGCACAGATACGCAGTATTTT TRBJ2-3 NA TRBV24-1 NA
CANSQVPDGGSYGQYF TGCGCCAACAGCCAAGTACCCGACGGCGGCTCCTACGGGCAGTACTTC TRBJ2-7 NA TRBV4-1 NA
CASSGGQTTGELFF TGTGCCAGCAGCGGGGGACAGACCACCGGGGAGCTGTTTTTT TRBJ2-2 NA TRBV2 few
CAWSVVPRFNEKLFF TGTGCCTGGAGTGTAGTTCCGCGATTTAATGAAAAACTGTTTTTT TRBJ1-4 NA TRBV30 NA
CASSEIARLNEQFF TGTGCCAGCAGTGAAATTGCTCGACTAAATGAGCAGTTCTTC TRBJ2-1 NA TRBV6-1 NA
CAWSRQGGGYTF TGTGCCTGGAGTAGACAGGGCGGGGGCTACACCTTC TRBJ1-2 TRBD1 TRBV30 NA
CSARVGGLVYNEQYF TGCAGTGCTAGGGTCGGGGGACTAGTTTACAATGAGCAGTACTTC TRBJ2-7 TRBD2 TRBV20-1 few
CASSLSSLDRENTGELFF TGTGCCAGCAGTTTATCTTCGTTGGACAGGGAAAACACCGGGGAGCTGTTTTTT TRBJ2-2 TRBD1 TRBV27 NA
CSVRASTHGYTF TGCAGCGTTAGGGCGAGTACCCATGGCTACACCTTC TRBJ1-2 NA TRBV29-1 many
CASSGPHQDEQFF TGCGCCAGCTCCGGGCCCCACCAAGATGAGCAGTTCTTC TRBJ2-1 NA TRBV5-1 NA
CASSQGTGEAETQYF TGTGCCAGCAGCCAGGGGACAGGGGAGGCAGAGACCCAGTACTTC TRBJ2-5 TRBD1 TRBV7-9 NA
CASSPERSGLNYGYTF TGTGCCAGCTCACCCGAGAGGTCGGGACTTAACTATGGCTACACCTTC TRBJ1-2 NA TRBV18 few
CASSPRDSADPYEQYF TGTGCCAGCAGTCCCCGGGACAGCGCCGACCCCTACGAGCAGTACTTC TRBJ2-7 TRBD1 TRBV28 many
CASSVGETIGTGYNEQYF TGTGCCAGCAGCGTAGGGGAGACTATCGGGACAGGGTATAACGAGCAGTACTTC TRBJ2-7 TRBD1 TRBV9 many
CASSYRGLNSPLHF TGTGCCAGCAGTTACCGGGGGTTAAATTCACCCCTCCACTTT TRBJ1-6 NA TRBV6-6 NA
CASGDRASSYEQYF TGCGCCAGCGGCGACAGGGCGAGCTCCTACGAGCAGTACTTC TRBJ2-7 TRBD1 TRBV5-1 NA
CASSEDSGLEKQYF TGTGCCAGCAGTGAAGATTCCGGGCTCGAGAAGCAGTACTTC TRBJ2-7 NA TRBV2 many
CASSQETGGTEAFF TGTGCCAGCAGCCAGGAGACAGGGGGCACTGAAGCTTTCTTT TRBJ1-1 TRBD1 TRBV12-3/TRBV12-4 NA
CASSFDLYEQYF TGTGCCAGCAGCTTTGATCTCTACGAGCAGTACTTC TRBJ2-7 NA TRBV7-2 many
CAISGNTIYF TGTGCCATCAGTGGTAACACCATATATTTT TRBJ1-3 NA TRBV10-3 NA
CASSLWTDLSYEQYF TGTGCCAGCAGCTTATGGACAGACCTTTCCTACGAGCAGTACTTC TRBJ2-7 NA TRBV7-2 NA
CASSLGTGIRTQYF TGTGCCAGCAGTTTGGGGACAGGCATCCGTACGCAGTATTTT TRBJ2-3 TRBD1 TRBV28 NA
CASRDGRGAGTEAFF TGTGCCAGCAGAGACGGCCGGGGCGCGGGCACTGAAGCTTTCTTT TRBJ1-1 NA TRBV3-1 NA
CASGLVPPVTDTQYF TGTGCTAGTGGTTTGGTACCACCAGTCACAGATACGCAGTATTTT TRBJ2-3 NA TRBV12-5 NA
CASSQQTGAVSEAFF TGTGCCAGCAGCCAACAGACAGGGGCCGTATCTGAAGCTTTCTTT TRBJ1-1 TRBD1 TRBV14 NA
CAISDPGNYGYTF TGTGCCATCAGTGACCCAGGGAACTATGGCTACACCTTC TRBJ1-2 NA TRBV10-3 few
CSARDYSVSNNKQFF TGCAGTGCTAGAGATTATAGCGTGAGCAACAATAAGCAGTTCTTC TRBJ2-1 NA TRBV20-1 NA
CASNLVDGQETQYF TGTGCCAGCAACTTAGTCGACGGACAAGAGACCCAGTACTTC TRBJ2-5 NA TRBV7-9 NA
CSAPLASGRSYNEQFF TGCAGTGCTCCCTTAGCTAGCGGGAGGAGTTACAATGAGCAGTTCTTC TRBJ2-1 TRBD2 TRBV20-1 NA
CASSSQLGSPYEQYF TGTGCCAGCAGTTCCCAATTGGGGTCCCCTTACGAGCAGTACTTC TRBJ2-7 NA TRBV6-2/TRBV6-3 few
CSVVWQDTYEQYF TGCAGCGTCGTGTGGCAGGACACCTACGAGCAGTACTTC TRBJ2-7 NA TRBV29-1 many
CASSHGGQGFNEQFF TGTGCCAGCAGCCACGGAGGACAGGGTTTCAATGAGCAGTTCTTC TRBJ2-1 TRBD1 TRBV14 once
CASSEYVTNYGYTF TGTGCCAGCAGTGAATATGTGACTAACTATGGCTACACCTTC TRBJ1-2 NA TRBV6-1 NA
CASSYKSGSLSNTIYF TGTGCCAGCAGTTACAAAAGTGGCTCCCTGAGCAACACCATATATTTT TRBJ1-3 NA TRBV6-5 NA
CSARDYSGANSPTF TGCAGTGCTAGGGACTACTCTGGGGCCAACTCCCCGACTTTC TRBJ2-6 NA TRBV20-1 NA
CASSRIRSGANVLTF TGTGCCAGCAGCCGTATAAGGTCTGGGGCCAACGTCCTGACTTTC TRBJ2-6 NA TRBV11-2 NA
CASSEASGTQETQYF TGTGCCAGCAGTGAAGCTAGCGGAACACAAGAGACCCAGTACTTC TRBJ2-5 TRBD2 TRBV25-1 few
CASRRTDWNYGYTF TGTGCCAGCAGGAGGACAGATTGGAACTATGGCTACACCTTC TRBJ1-2 NA TRBV14 few
CASSPPTQYF TGTGCCAGCAGCCCTCCGACCCAGTACTTC TRBJ2-5 NA TRBV7-2 many